The 32 T cell receptor beta chains listed next were all sequenced from one sample in a study of OX40 agonist ivuxolimab in advanced cancers. TCRdb's table, derived via immunoSEQ multiplex PCR, lists solely in-frame clones and lacks some. The sample includes tens of thousands of clones, 75% to 90% of them seen just once. The sequenced sample was CD4+ or CD8+ T cells sorted from blood, obtained in a trial of the OX40 agonist ivuxolimab. These TCRs come from an adult with an advanced solid tumor such as melanoma, head and neck, liver or kidney cancer.

V is TRBV27 and J is TRBJ1-1; TRBD1 aligns across 7 bases. Germline CDR1 and CDR2: MNHEY and SMNVEV (reference sequence). V trimming: 10 bases; J trimming: 3 bases; junction bases outside the gene matches: 8. The CDR3 length is 13 residues. CDR3 amino acids: CANRRTGDTEAFF. The CDR3 bases are TGTGCCAACAGGCGCACAGGGGACACTGAAGCTTTCTTT.

CDR3 sequence: CASSPLGGTEAFF. In DNA, the CDR3 is TGTGCCAGCTCACCTCTGGGTGGGACTGAAGCTTTCTTT. The chain recombines TRBV18 with TRBJ1-1; D gene uncertain. The CDR3 has 13 amino acids. The V gene lost 3 bases and the J gene lost 5 bases, with 10 bases spanning the gap. Germline assignment: CDR1 KGHSH and CDR2 LQKENI. Variable domain in full (rest from reference TRBV18 and TRBJ1-1): NAGVMQNPRHLVRRRGQEARLRCSPMKGHSHVYWYRQLPEEGLKFMVYLQKENIIDESGMPKERFSAEFPKEGPSILRIQQVVRGDSAAYFCASSPLGGTEAFFGQGTRLTVV.

V and J are TRBV14 and TRBJ2-2; D is unresolved. CDR3 length: 15 residues. V was pared by 2 bases and J by 1 base, with 8 bases between. The germline V gene has CDR1 SGHDN and CDR2 FVKESK. CDR3 sequence reads: CASSQHLRNTGELFF. CDR3 bases: TGTGCCAGCAGCCAACATCTACGGAACACCGGGGAGCTGTTTTTT. Full variable domain (rest looked up from reference TRBV14 and TRBJ2-2): EAGVTQFPSHSVIEKGQTVTLRCDPISGHDNLYWYRRVMGKEIKFLLHFVKESKQDESGMPNNRFLAERTGGTYSTLKVQPAELEDSGVYFCASSQHLRNTGELFFGEGSRLTVL.

The chain recombines TRBV2 with TRBJ2-7; D ambiguous. Deletions cut 6 bases from V and 1 base from J, with 10 bases between. There are 13 residues in the CDR3. Germline V gene lookup returns CDR1 SNHLY and CDR2 FYNNEI. CDR3 sequence reads: CASRTGPSYEQYF. The CDR3 nucleotides are TGTGCCAGCAGGACCGGGCCTTCCTACGAGCAGTACTTC.

DNA of the CDR3: TGTGCCAGTAGTATGGGGGTGGTTCAATACTACAATGAGCAGTTCTTC. Its protein product is CASSMGVVQYYNEQFF. J is TRBJ2-1 and V is TRBV19, with D perhaps TRBD1 or TRBD2 (5 bases each). The germline V gene has CDR1 LNHDA and CDR2 SQIVND (reference sequence). The CDR3 has 16 residues. V dropped 3 bases and J dropped 3 bases, with 15 bases sitting between them. The whole variable domain, filled in from reference TRBV19 and TRBJ2-1, reads DGGITQSPKYLFRKEGQNVTLSCEQNLNHDAMYWYRQDPGQGLRLIYYSQIVNDFQKGDIAEGYSVSREKKESFPLTVTSAQKNPTAFYLCASSMGVVQYYNEQFFGPGTRLTVL.

V usage is TRBV25-1 and J usage is TRBJ2-1; 8 bases are shared with TRBD2. Unmatched junction bases numbered 3, after V lost 2 bases and J lost 9 bases. The germline gives CDR1 MGHDK, CDR2 SYGVNS. This CDR3 spans 13 amino acids. The CDR3 nucleotides read TGTGCCAGCAGTGAAGTCGGGAGGGCTGAGCAGTTCTTC. This gives the protein CASSEVGRAEQFF.

The CDR3 loop reads CASSNLGTGFYEQYV. The CDR3 DNA is TGCGCCAGCAGTAACTTAGGGACAGGGTTCTACGAGCAGTACGTC. V and J are TRBV10-2 and TRBJ2-7, with 9 positions matching TRBD1. The germline gives CDR1 WSHSY, CDR2 SAAADI. The length of the CDR3 is 15 residues. Trimming took 5 bases from V and 3 from J; bases not matched to a gene: 8.

The V call is TRBV15, the J call TRBJ1-5; D call uncertain. V was pared by 9 bases and J by 1 base, with 10 bases between. The CDR3 totals 13 residues. The germline V gene has CDR1 LNHNV and CDR2 YYDKDF (reference sequence). CDR3 residues: CATRVDSNQPQHF. The CDR3 DNA follows: TGTGCCACGAGAGTCGACAGCAATCAGCCCCAGCATTTT.

V usage is TRBV6-5 and J usage is TRBJ2-7; D is ambiguous. V lost 3 bases and J 4 bases, leaving 10 bases between the germline ends. The CDR3 is 13 residues long. Germline V gives CDR1 MNHEY, CDR2 SVGAGI. The CDR3 protein is CASSYSHGYEQYF. Here the CDR3 DNA reads TGTGCCAGCAGTTATTCCCACGGGTACGAGCAGTACTTC.

The chain carries TRBV28 and TRBJ1-3; D is undetermined. Looked up from germline, CDR1 is MDHEN and CDR2 is SYDVKM. Trimming shortened V by 6 bases and J by 0 bases, and 9 bases separated the two germline ends. The CDR3 sequence is 14 residues long. This CDR3 is CASSRADSGNTIYF. The CDR3 nucleotides read TGTGCCAGCAGCCGGGCCGACTCTGGAAACACCATATATTTT.

The CDR3 region is CASSFDRYNTEAFF. CDR3 DNA: TGTGCCAGCAGCTTCGACAGGTATAACACTGAAGCTTTCTTT. The V gene is TRBV9, the J gene TRBJ1-1; tentatively, D is TRBD1 (6 bases). The CDR3 is made up of 14 amino acids. Looked up from germline, CDR1 is SGDLS and CDR2 is YYNGEE. With 4 bases removed from V and 2 bases from J, the gap between germline ends came to 12 bases. Looking up the rest from reference TRBV9 and TRBJ1-1 gives the full variable domain: DSGVTQTPKHLITATGQRVTLRCSPRSGDLSVYWYQQSLDQGLQFLIQYYNGEERAKGNILERFSAQQFPDLHSELNLSSLELGDSALYFCASSFDRYNTEAFFGQGTRLTVV.

The count of this clone is one. This chain connects TRBV6-9 to TRBJ1-3; D gene ambiguous. Germline values: CDR1 MNHGY, CDR2 SVAAGI. V was pared by 3 bases and J by 3 bases, with 6 bases between. The CDR3 runs to 13 residues. Here the CDR3 DNA reads TGTGCCAGCAGTTACTCGAATGGAAACACCATATATTTT. The encoded protein is CASSYSNGNTIYF.

The V gene is TRBV27, the J gene TRBJ2-1; 9 bases fit TRBD2. The CDR3 totals 15 residues. Germline loops: CDR1 MNHEY, CDR2 SMNVEV (reference sequence). Germline trimming cut 3 bases from V and 3 bases from J; bases unmatched to any gene: 3. CDR3 bases: TGTGCCAGCAGTTTGGAGCGGGGGGTCTACAATGAGCAGTTCTTC. It translates to CASSLERGVYNEQFF.

The V and J genes are TRBV5-6 and TRBJ1-5; D gene unclear. Germline lookup yields CDR1 SGHDT and CDR2 YYEEEE. Trimming stripped 0 bases from V and 2 bases from J, with 9 bases between. The CDR3 runs 15 residues. CDR3 in amino acids: CASSLGQRGNQPQHF. The CDR3 nucleotides are TGTGCCAGCAGCTTGGGGCAGAGAGGCAATCAGCCCCAGCATTTT. The full variable domain, in which reference TRBV5-6 and TRBJ1-5 provide the parts outside the CDR3, is DAGVTQSPTHLIKTRGQQVTLRCSPKSGHDTVSWYQQALGQGPQFIFQYYEEEERQRGNFPDRFSGHQFPNYSSELNVNALLLGDSALYLCASSLGQRGNQPQHFGDGTRLSIL.

This chain links TRBV7-8 with TRBJ2-4, with a weak D call TRBD2 (6 bases). The CDR3 has 17 residues. The V and J ends lost 4 bases and 0 bases respectively, with 16 bases between them. Germline V gene lookup returns CDR1 SGHVS and CDR2 FQNEAQ. The CDR3 bases are TGTGCCAGCAGCTCGACCCGGGACTTAATAGCCAAAAACATTCAGTACTTC. It yields the protein CASSSTRDLIAKNIQYF.

The CDR3: CAWRPTGQASQPQHF. As DNA, the CDR3 is TGTGCCTGGAGACCGACAGGACAGGCCTCGCAGCCCCAGCATTTT. The rearrangement joins TRBV30 to TRBJ1-5, with 7 bases fitting TRBD1. CDR3 length equals 15 residues. Germline-derived CDR1 and CDR2 are GTSNPN and SVGIG (reference sequence). After removal of 3 bases from V and 7 bases from J, the junction contained 12 bases not matched to a gene.

On this clone: At one of its ends the junction is not consistent with the germline gene, which may arise from a read error. The genes are TRBV9 and TRBJ1-6, with 7 bases that match TRBD1. The CDR3 extends over 14 amino acids. Looked up from germline, CDR1 is SGDLS and CDR2 is YYNGEE. This CDR3 is CAGSTRDSRSPLHF. Here the CDR3 DNA reads TGTGCCGGCAGCACCCGGGACAGTCGCTCACCCCTCCACTTT.

This chain connects TRBV4-2 to TRBJ2-7; 9 nucleotides line up with TRBD1. This CDR3 has 15 amino acids. With 4 bases clipped from V and 5 bases from J, the junction kept 9 bases outside the gene matches. Per germline, CDR1 LGHNA and CDR2 YNFKEQ. CDR3 sequence reads: CASSPAPDRGDEQYV. CDR3 DNA sequence: TGTGCCAGCAGCCCGGCGCCGGACAGGGGTGACGAGCAGTACGTC.

The chain combines TRBV2 with TRBJ2-7, with a weak D call TRBD1 (5 bases). CDR3 length: 13 residues. V shed 7 bases and J shed 0 bases, with 10 bases lying between them. Germline V gene sequence: CDR1 SNHLY, CDR2 FYNNEI. The CDR3 region is CASTRQLSYEQYV. The DNA for the CDR3 is TGTGCCAGCACAAGACAGCTCTCCTACGAGCAGTACGTC.

The rearrangement joins TRBV5-1 to TRBJ2-7, with 9 bases fitting TRBD1. V shed 4 bases and J 5 bases; nucleotides not matched to a gene: 10. The CDR3 runs 15 residues. Germline-derived CDR1 and CDR2 are SGHRS and YFSETQ. The CDR3 DNA follows: TGCGCCAGCAGCGCCGGGACAGGGCCCGCCCACGAGCAGTACGTC. Amino acid sequence: CASSAGTGPAHEQYV.

This chain connects TRBV7-2 to TRBJ1-1; D is ambiguous. Germline CDR1 is SGHTA and CDR2 is FQGNSA. This CDR3 contains 12 residues. Trimming pared 5 bases from V and 11 bases from J, leaving 15 bases between. The CDR3 sequence: CASSPSPFGAFF. The CDR3 nucleotides are TGTGCCAGCAGCCCGAGCCCTTTTGGGGCTTTCTTT.

The chain couples TRBV11-2 to TRBJ2-7; TRBD1 aligns across 9 bases. The CDR3 sequence is 16 residues long. The germline CDR1 and CDR2 sequences are SGHAT and FQNNGV. V gave up 0 bases and J gave up 3 bases; unmatched junction bases: 6. CDR3 protein: CASSLDLGQGGYEQYF. The CDR3 DNA reads as TGTGCCAGCAGCTTAGATCTGGGACAGGGCGGCTACGAGCAGTACTTC.

The V gene is TRBV5-6, the J gene TRBJ1-1, with no clear D. Germline-derived CDR1 and CDR2 are SGHDT and YYEEEE. CDR3 size: 13 residues. V lost 4 bases and J lost 6, with 13 bases in between. Here the CDR3 DNA reads TGTGCCAGCAGCCAACGAAGAGTACCTGAAGCTTTCTTT. Protein: CASSQRRVPEAFF.

In its sample, this clone was seen a few times. The J gene is TRBJ1-1, the V gene TRBV16, with 10 bases aligning to TRBD1. CDR3 length: 17 amino acids. Germline V gives CDR1 KGHSY, CDR2 FQNENV. The ends lost 6 bases at V and 0 bases at J; junction bases unmatched: 10. For the CDR3, the DNA is TGTGCCAGCAGTTACTTACCGGGACAGGGGATGAACACTGAAGCTTTCTTT. Protein sequence: CASSYLPGQGMNTEAFF.

V gene TRBV28 combines with J gene TRBJ1-4, with D maybe TRBD1 (6 bases). In germline, CDR1 is MDHEN, CDR2 SYDVKM. V gave up 2 bases and J gave up 8 bases, with 9 bases separating them. The CDR3 length is 13 residues. CDR3 nucleotide sequence: TGTGCCAGCAGTTTAGGGGGGGCGGAAAAACTGTTTTTT. This encodes CASSLGGAEKLFF.

The chain is built from TRBV28 and TRBJ2-7; TRBD2 might be the D (6 bases). The V and J ends lost 5 bases and 7 bases respectively, with 18 bases between them. CDR3 length equals 14 residues. CDR1 is MDHEN, CDR2 SYDVKM, per germline. The CDR3 sequence is CASSLPPWGEEQYF. The CDR3 nucleotides are TGTGCCAGCAGTCTCCCCCCCTGGGGGGAGGAGCAGTACTTC.

This clone came up a few times. V gene TRBV9 combines with J gene TRBJ1-2, with 8 bases matching TRBD1. CDR1 is SGDLS, CDR2 YYNGEE, per germline. The J segment lost 1 base and the V segment lost 3 bases, leaving 8 bases of the junction unmatched. CDR3 length equals 16 residues. The CDR3 DNA sequence: TGTGCCAGCAGCGCCTACGGACAGGGAAATAACTATGGCTACACCTTC. This translates into CASSAYGQGNNYGYTF.

This clone was detected only once. The chain has TRBV5-1 and TRBJ1-6, with D unclear. V lost 0 bases and J 7 bases, leaving 11 bases between the germline ends. Germline V CDR1 and CDR2: SGHRS, YFSETQ. The CDR3 length is 15 residues. The CDR3 protein is CASSLGPENNSPLHF. The CDR3 coding sequence is TGCGCCAGCAGCTTGGGGCCGGAGAACAATTCACCCCTCCACTTT.

This chain links TRBV18 with TRBJ2-3, with a possible D match to TRBD2 (6 bases). The CDR3 loop spans 12 amino acids. V lost 5 bases to trimming and J lost 4 bases, with 7 bases between them. From germline, CDR1 is KGHSH and CDR2 LQKENI. The CDR3 region is CASSWDSDTQYF. The CDR3 DNA reads TGTGCCAGCTCATGGGACTCAGATACGCAGTATTTT.

This chain uses TRBV19 with TRBJ1-2; TRBD1 might be the D (5 bases). CDR1 LNHDA and CDR2 SQIVND come from the germline V gene (reference sequence). The CDR3 totals 13 residues. V was trimmed by 7 bases and J by 3 bases, leaving 12 bases between them. The CDR3 region has the DNA TGTGCCAGTACCGGGACGGATCACTATGGCTACACCTTC. It codes for CASTGTDHYGYTF.

J is TRBJ1-5 and V is TRBV28; possible D gene TRBD1, 5 bases. V lost 7 bases and J 6 bases, leaving 10 bases between the germline ends. The CDR3 loop spans 12 amino acids. Per germline, CDR1 MDHEN and CDR2 SYDVKM. The CDR3 region is CASNQGSQPQHF. In DNA, the CDR3 is TGTGCCAGCAATCAGGGTAGTCAGCCCCAGCATTTT.

The rearrangement joins TRBV5-1 to TRBJ1-6; D uncertain. The CDR3 consists of 14 residues. Germline V gene data show CDR1 as SGHRS and CDR2 as YFSETQ. Trimming took 4 bases from V and 10 from J, leaving 15 bases between them. The CDR3 coding sequence is TGCGCCAGCAGCGACCGAGGTTCTGAATCACCCCTCCACTTT. This codes for CASSDRGSESPLHF.